This TCR beta chain appears in the sequencing data of a study of T cell changes during pregnancy in multiple sclerosis. V dropped 4 bases and J dropped 3; count of bases not matched to a gene: 3. The germline gives CDR1 MDHEN, CDR2 SYDVKM. The length of the CDR3 is 14 residues. Profiling relied on immunoSEQ multiplex PCR, and the TCRdb table lists in-frame clones only, not all of them. The repertoire holds about 41,000 clones, 90% to 95% seen once, with roughly 8.1% in the top ten. The rearrangement links TRBV28 to TRBJ2-7; 10 bases are a match to TRBD1. The sequence derives from a female donor with multiple sclerosis, enrolled in a pregnancy study. The material was CD8+ T cells from peripheral blood mononuclear cells, obtained in the third trimester of pregnancy. CDR3 amino acids: CASSSGTGDYEQYF. For the CDR3, the DNA is TGTGCCAGCAGTTCCGGGACAGGGGACTACGAGCAGTACTTC. Full variable domain (outside the CDR3, taken from reference TRBV28 and TRBJ2-7): DVKVTQSSRYLVKRTGEKVFLECVQDMDHENMFWYRQDPGLGLRLIYFSYDVKMKEKGDIPEGYSVSREKKERFSLILESASTNQTSMYLCASSSGTGDYEQYFGPGTRLTVT.